The 28 T cell receptor beta chains given below trace back to one sample, sequenced in a study of T cell repertoires in cytomegalovirus infection. TCRdb reprocessed the reads with MiXCR, giving one entry per CDR3 protein. The top ten clones hold roughly 13% of a sample with approximately 990,000 distinct CDR3 sequences, approximately 33% of them seen once. These receptors' targets are unknown. The source was cultured CD8+ T cells from PBMCs, collected from culture after CMV antigen stimulation. The receptors shown here come from a human donor in good health (CMV status not recorded). Some clones in this sample may be carry-over from other donors' samples.

In this sample, this clonotype turned up many times. This chain links TRBV7-6 with TRBJ2-7, with D unresolved. Trimming took off 1 base at V and 1 base at J, with 8 bases between the two ends. Germline assignment: CDR1 SGHVS and CDR2 FNYEAQ. The CDR3 is 14 amino acids. The CDR3 nucleotides are TGTGCCAGCAGCTTAGGGGCCCCGTCCTACGAGCAGTACTTC. Its translation: CASSLGAPSYEQYF.

V and J are TRBV11-2 and TRBJ2-1; D not certain. The V end lost 0 bases, the J end lost 5 bases, and 14 bases lay between the germline ends. This CDR3 has 16 amino acids. Germline V gene sequence: CDR1 SGHAT, CDR2 FQNNGV. The CDR3 here is CASSLDLTRPNNEQFF. DNA for the CDR3: TGTGCCAGCAGCTTAGATTTAACCCGCCCGAACAATGAGCAGTTCTTC.

The chain employs TRBV2 and TRBJ2-3; 10 bases align to TRBD2. This CDR3 is 16 amino acids long. J gave up 6 bases and V 6 bases, and 12 bases lay outside the gene matches. CDR1 is SNHLY, CDR2 FYNNEI, per germline. This CDR3 is CASSAPKSGGADTQYF. The DNA for the CDR3 is TGTGCCAGCAGCGCGCCTAAGAGCGGGGGGGCCGATACGCAGTATTTT.

The table lists this clonotype with many counts. The chain combines TRBV7-2 with TRBJ2-7; 13 positions match TRBD2. V lost 4 bases, J lost 2 bases, and 5 bases stayed unmatched. Per the germline V gene, CDR1 is SGHTA and CDR2 is FQGNSA. This CDR3 contains 16 residues. CDR3 loop: CASSSGTSGDPYEQYF. CDR3 DNA sequence: TGTGCCAGCAGCTCCGGGACTAGCGGGGATCCCTACGAGCAGTACTTC. The full variable domain, completed using reference TRBV7-2 and TRBJ2-7, is GAGVSQSPSNKVTEKGKDVELRCDPISGHTALYWYRQSLGQGLEFLIYFQGNSAPDKSGLPSDRFSAERTGGSVSTLTIQRTQQEDSAVYLCASSSGTSGDPYEQYFGPGTRLTVT.

This clonotype appeared many times. The rearrangement links TRBV7-2 to TRBJ2-7; TRBD1 matches 11 bases. Germline CDR1 SGHTA, CDR2 FQGNSA. The CDR3 runs to 15 residues. Trimming at V came to 5 bases and at J to 4 bases, leaving 7 bases not matched to a gene. The CDR3 sequence is CASSPGQGASYEQYF. CDR3 DNA sequence: TGTGCCAGCAGCCCAGGACAGGGGGCAAGTTACGAGCAGTACTTC.

This clonotype was counted between two and nine times. CDR3 protein: CASRTPGTGDYEQYF. The DNA of the CDR3 is TGCGCCAGCAGGACTCCCGGGACAGGGGACTACGAGCAGTACTTC. The chain couples TRBV5-1 to TRBJ2-7, with 10 nucleotides matching TRBD1. The V segment lost 5 bases and the J segment 3 bases; nucleotides outside the gene matches: 8. Germline V CDR1 and CDR2: SGHRS, YFSETQ. This CDR3 spans 15 amino acids.

This clonotype was counted at least ten times. The rearrangement joins TRBV7-8 to TRBJ2-7; 7 bases are a match to TRBD1. This CDR3 region has 14 residues. Germline CDR1 SGHVS, CDR2 FQNEAQ. V shed 4 bases and J 6 bases; nucleotides not matched to a gene: 9. CDR3 amino acids: CASSSPRGRGEQYV. In nucleotides, the CDR3 is TGTGCCAGCAGCTCGCCGAGGGGGCGCGGCGAGCAGTACGTC.

This clonotype has just a few counts. V usage is TRBV6-2 or TRBV6-3 and J usage is TRBJ1-1, with a tentative D call TRBD1 (5 bases). The germline V gene has CDR1 MNHEY and CDR2 SVGEGT. The CDR3 sequence is 12 residues long. Trimming shortened V by 4 bases and J by 11 bases, and 14 bases separated the two germline ends. The CDR3 protein is CASSWGRRAAFF. As DNA, the CDR3 is TGTGCCAGCAGTTGGGGGAGGAGGGCCGCTTTCTTT.

CDR3: CASSLVPIRNPGELFF. For the CDR3, the DNA is TGTGCCAGCAGCTTAGTACCGATTCGAAATCCCGGGGAGCTGTTTTTT. The V gene is TRBV7-3, the J gene TRBJ2-2; D uncertain. Between the trimmed V and J ends, which lost 2 bases and 6 bases, there was a span of 16 bases. The CDR3 totals 16 residues. Per germline, CDR1 SGHTA and CDR2 FQGTGA.

This sequence joins TRBV7-9 and TRBJ1-2, with no clear D. The CDR3 is made up of 14 amino acids. With 1 base removed from V and 6 bases from J, the gap between germline ends came to 12 bases. Germline assignment: CDR1 SEHNR and CDR2 FQNEAQ (reference sequence). CDR3 sequence reads: CASSLGSGMDGYTF. The DNA of the CDR3 is TGTGCCAGCAGCTTAGGGTCGGGAATGGATGGCTACACCTTC. Looking up the rest from reference TRBV7-9 and TRBJ1-2 gives the full variable domain: DTGVSQNPRHKITKRGQNVTFRCDPISEHNRLYWYRQTLGQGPEFLTYFQNEAQLEKSRLLSDRFSAERPKGSFSTLEIQRTEQGDSAMYLCASSLGSGMDGYTFGSGTRLTVV.

Many counts were recorded for this clonotype. The CDR3 DNA is TGTGCCAGCAGCTTCGGGGTGAATAATGAAAAACTGTTTTTT. Residues: CASSFGVNNEKLFF. This chain connects TRBV7-6 to TRBJ1-4; no clear D gene. Trimming shortened V by 3 bases and J by 4 bases, and 9 bases separated the two germline ends. The CDR3 totals 14 residues. CDR1 is SGHVS and CDR2 is FNYEAQ in the germline V gene.

This clonotype has a handful of counts. The chain employs TRBV4-1 and TRBJ1-2, with 10 bases fitting TRBD1. The junction had 5 bases not matched to a gene; V was cut back by 4 bases and J by 6 bases. The CDR3 contains 14 residues. Germline V gene sequence: CDR1 MGHRA, CDR2 YSYEKL. The CDR3 sequence: CASSPRQGANGYTF. For the CDR3, the DNA is TGCGCCAGCAGCCCCAGACAGGGGGCGAATGGCTACACCTTC.

This clonotype has more than one count but fewer than ten. The J gene is TRBJ1-1, the V gene TRBV6-5; TRBD1 matches at 12 bases. This CDR3 is 19 amino acids long. Germline loops: CDR1 MNHEY, CDR2 SVGAGI. Unmatched junction bases numbered 10, after V lost 2 bases and J lost 0 bases. The CDR3 DNA sequence: TGTGCCAGCAGTTACGCTCCGGGACAGGGGGCATATATGAACACTGAAGCTTTCTTT. Amino acids: CASSYAPGQGAYMNTEAFF.

The J gene is TRBJ2-3, the V gene TRBV12-3 or TRBV12-4, with D possibly matching TRBD1 (5 bases). The CDR3 consists of 15 residues. The V gene lost 1 base and the J gene lost 3 bases, with 11 bases spanning the gap. CDR3 in amino acids: CASSLVQGGTDTQYF. The CDR3 nucleotides are TGTGCCAGCAGTTTAGTCCAGGGTGGTACAGATACGCAGTATTTT.

The chain carries TRBV27 and TRBJ2-7, with 7 bases matching TRBD2. The junction had 9 bases not matched to a gene; V was cut back by 6 bases and J by 7 bases. CDR1 MNHEY and CDR2 SMNVEV come from the germline V gene (reference sequence). This CDR3 spans 13 amino acids. CDR3 amino acids: CASSRGGAGEQYV. The CDR3 nucleotides are TGTGCCAGCAGCCGGGGAGGGGCAGGGGAGCAGTACGTC.

The chain recombines TRBV6-5 with TRBJ1-2; D ambiguous. The CDR3 totals 14 residues. Per germline, CDR1 MNHEY and CDR2 SVGAGI. Between the trimmed V and J ends, which lost 0 bases and 4 bases, there was a span of 9 bases. The CDR3 region is CASSYSGFGYGYTF. CDR3 bases: TGTGCCAGCAGTTACTCCGGGTTCGGCTATGGCTACACCTTC.

The chain is built from TRBV7-9 and TRBJ1-1, with 11 bases that match TRBD1. The CDR3 extends over 16 amino acids. Germline-derived CDR1 and CDR2 are SEHNR and FQNEAQ (reference sequence). After removal of 3 bases from V and 4 bases from J, the junction contained 7 bases not matched to a gene. The CDR3 loop reads CASSFRDRGFGTEAFF. The DNA for the CDR3 is TGTGCCAGCAGCTTCCGGGACAGGGGGTTCGGCACTGAAGCTTTCTTT.

This clonotype appeared many times. The V and J genes are TRBV6-1 and TRBJ2-6; D not resolved. V was clipped by 6 bases and J by 3 bases, with 12 bases between them. CDR1 and CDR2 from the germline V gene are MNHNS and SASEGT. The CDR3 totals 15 residues. The CDR3 nucleotides read TGTGCCAGCAGCATCGGTCCGGTTGGGGCCAACGTCCTGACTTTC. It codes for CASSIGPVGANVLTF.

In its sample, this clonotype was seen many times. The genes are TRBV10-3 and TRBJ1-5, with a possible D match to TRBD1 (6 bases). V lost 5 bases and J lost 0, with 11 bases in between. The CDR3 covers 15 residues. Germline values: CDR1 ENHRY, CDR2 SYGVKD. The CDR3 DNA is TGTGCCATCAGTACCGGACAGTATAGCAATCAGCCCCAGCATTTT. Translating it yields CAISTGQYSNQPQHF.

There are many counts of this clonotype. The rearrangement uses TRBV7-9 and TRBJ1-1; D gene ambiguous. The CDR3 runs to 18 residues. With 5 bases removed from V and 1 base from J, the gap between germline ends came to 23 bases. Germline V gene sequence: CDR1 SEHNR, CDR2 FQNEAQ (reference sequence). The CDR3 nucleotides read TGTGCCAGCAGCCCGCGGGCAGTACGGAACAAGAGGAACACTGAAGCTTTCTTT. Encoded protein: CASSPRAVRNKRNTEAFF.

This clonotype was detected a few times. The V gene is TRBV6-6, the J gene TRBJ2-1, with D tentatively TRBD2 (6 bases). Germline-derived CDR1 and CDR2 are MNHNY and SVGAGI (reference sequence). The CDR3 length is 9 residues. Trimming pared 7 bases from V and 12 bases from J, leaving 7 bases between. The CDR3 sequence is CASKGGQFF. The CDR3 DNA reads TGTGCCAGCAAGGGAGGGCAGTTCTTC.

This clonotype has a count of ten or more. J is TRBJ2-2 and V is TRBV4-1; D not resolved. Per germline, CDR1 MGHRA and CDR2 YSYEKL. There are 14 residues in the CDR3. Trimming removed 3 bases at V and 0 bases at J, with 5 bases between. CDR3 nucleotide sequence: TGCGCCAGCAGCCAGAGCCCGAACACCGGGGAGCTGTTTTTT. Translated, it gives CASSQSPNTGELFF.

This clonotype has only a few counts. The chain combines TRBV6-1 with TRBJ2-7, with D perhaps matching TRBD1 (5 bases). Trimming cost V 7 bases and J 1 base, with 14 bases left between them. Germline CDR1 MNHNS, CDR2 SASEGT. This CDR3 region has 14 residues. The CDR3 region is CASKPIGASYEQYF. CDR3 DNA: TGTGCCAGCAAACCTATAGGGGCATCCTACGAGCAGTACTTC.

This clonotype was seen a few times. J is TRBJ2-6 and V is TRBV7-2, with D perhaps given as TRBD1 or TRBD2 (6 bases each). V lost 5 bases to trimming and J lost 0 bases, with 23 bases between them. The CDR3 is 20 residues long. Germline lookup yields CDR1 SGHTA and CDR2 FQGNSA. CDR3 bases: TGTGCCAGCAGCACCGCGGGACACCGGAAACATCTCTCTGGGGCCAACGTCCTGACTTTC. Amino acids: CASSTAGHRKHLSGANVLTF.

J is TRBJ2-3 and V is TRBV27; D not certain. From germline, CDR1 is MNHEY and CDR2 SMNVEV (reference sequence). Trimming removed 3 bases from V and 0 bases from J, with 10 bases in between. The CDR3 length is 15 residues. The CDR3 bases are TGTGCCAGCAGTTTTTGGGTAGAGAGCACAGATACGCAGTATTTT. Its protein product is CASSFWVESTDTQYF.

J is TRBJ2-7 and V is TRBV12-3 or TRBV12-4; D remains ambiguous. The CDR3 totals 13 residues. V lost 1 base to trimming and J lost 3 bases, with 7 bases between them. DNA of the CDR3: TGTGCCAGCAGTTTAGATACGGGCTACGAGCAGTACTTC. Translating it yields CASSLDTGYEQYF.

The CDR3 here is CASSELGTGALGNTQYF. CDR3 bases: TGTGCCAGCAGTGAACTGGGAACGGGGGCCCTGGGAAATACGCAGTATTTT. The rearrangement links TRBV2 to TRBJ2-3, with D tentatively TRBD1 or TRBD2 (6 bases each). The CDR3 is 17 residues long. In germline, CDR1 is SNHLY, CDR2 FYNNEI. V lost 2 bases to trimming and J lost 7 bases, with 22 bases between them.

The chain carries TRBV24-1 and TRBJ2-1; D unclear. The CDR3 totals 15 residues. Germline V gene lookup returns CDR1 KGHDR and CDR2 SFDVKD. V lost 3 bases to trimming and J lost 2 bases, with 10 bases between them. CDR3 residues: CATSDLLVPYNEQFF. Here the CDR3 DNA reads TGTGCCACCAGTGATCTTTTGGTACCCTACAATGAGCAGTTCTTC.